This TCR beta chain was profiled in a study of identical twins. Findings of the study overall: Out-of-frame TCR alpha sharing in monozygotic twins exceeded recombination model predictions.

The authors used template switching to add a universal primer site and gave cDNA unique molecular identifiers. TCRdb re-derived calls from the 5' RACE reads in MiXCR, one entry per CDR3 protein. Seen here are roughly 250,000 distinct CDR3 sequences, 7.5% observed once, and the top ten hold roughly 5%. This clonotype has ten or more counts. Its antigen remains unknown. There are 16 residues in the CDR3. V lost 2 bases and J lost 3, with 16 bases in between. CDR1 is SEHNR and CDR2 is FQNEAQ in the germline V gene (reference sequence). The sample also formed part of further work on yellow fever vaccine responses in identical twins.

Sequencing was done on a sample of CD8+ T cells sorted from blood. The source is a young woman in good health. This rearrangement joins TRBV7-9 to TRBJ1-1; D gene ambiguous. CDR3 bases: TGTGCCAGCAGCTTACGAAATACCCAGGCCTACACTGAAGCTTTCTTT. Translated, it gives CASSLRNTQAYTEAFF. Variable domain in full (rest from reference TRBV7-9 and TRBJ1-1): DTGVSQNPRHKITKRGQNVTFRCDPISEHNRLYWYRQTLGQGPEFLTYFQNEAQLEKSRLLSDRFSAERPKGSFSTLEIQRTEQGDSAMYLCASSLRNTQAYTEAFFGQGTRLTVV.